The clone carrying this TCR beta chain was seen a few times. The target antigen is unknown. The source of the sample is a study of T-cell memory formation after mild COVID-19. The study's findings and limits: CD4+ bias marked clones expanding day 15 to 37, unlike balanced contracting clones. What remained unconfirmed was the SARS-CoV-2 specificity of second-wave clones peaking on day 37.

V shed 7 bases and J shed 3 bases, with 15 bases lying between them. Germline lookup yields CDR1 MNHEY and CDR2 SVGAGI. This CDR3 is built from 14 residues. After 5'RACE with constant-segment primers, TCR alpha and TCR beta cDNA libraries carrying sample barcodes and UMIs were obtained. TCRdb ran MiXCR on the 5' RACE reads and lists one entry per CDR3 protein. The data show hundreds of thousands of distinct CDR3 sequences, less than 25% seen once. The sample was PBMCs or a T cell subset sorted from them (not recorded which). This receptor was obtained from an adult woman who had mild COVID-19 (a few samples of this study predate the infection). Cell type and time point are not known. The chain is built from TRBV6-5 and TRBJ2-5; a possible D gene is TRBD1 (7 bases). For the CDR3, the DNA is TGTGCCAGCAACCAGGGGGGTGGCAAAGAGACCCAGTACTTC. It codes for CASNQGGGKETQYF.